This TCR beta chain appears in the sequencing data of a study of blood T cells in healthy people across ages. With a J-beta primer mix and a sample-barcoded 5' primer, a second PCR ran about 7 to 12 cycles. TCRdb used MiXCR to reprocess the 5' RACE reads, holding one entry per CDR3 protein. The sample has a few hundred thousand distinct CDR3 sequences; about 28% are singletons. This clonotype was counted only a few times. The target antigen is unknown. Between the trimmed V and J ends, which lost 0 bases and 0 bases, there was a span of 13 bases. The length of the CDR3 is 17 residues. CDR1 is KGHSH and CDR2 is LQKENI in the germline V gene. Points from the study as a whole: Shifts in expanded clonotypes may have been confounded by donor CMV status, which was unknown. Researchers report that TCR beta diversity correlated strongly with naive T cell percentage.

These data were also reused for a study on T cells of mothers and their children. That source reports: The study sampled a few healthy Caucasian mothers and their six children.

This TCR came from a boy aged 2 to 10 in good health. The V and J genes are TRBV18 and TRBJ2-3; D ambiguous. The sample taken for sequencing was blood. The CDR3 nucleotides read TGTGCCAGCTCACCACCTTCCGGCGGAAATAGCACAGATACGCAGTATTTT. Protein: CASSPPSGGNSTDTQYF. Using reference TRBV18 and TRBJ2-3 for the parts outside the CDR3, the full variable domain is NAGVMQNPRHLVRRRGQEARLRCSPMKGHSHVYWYRQLPEEGLKFMVYLQKENIIDESGMPKERFSAEFPKEGPSILRIQQVVRGDSAAYFCASSPPSGGNSTDTQYFGPGTRLTVL.